This T cell receptor beta chain was sequenced during a study of T cells after yellow fever vaccination. Germline CDR1 is SGHTA and CDR2 is FQGTGA. The CDR3 spans 14 residues. V shed 2 bases and J shed 4 bases, with 10 bases lying between them. Points from the study as a whole: Post-booster samples contained most primary-vaccination clones (approximately 95% CD4, approximately 88% CD8). It was a small share of clonotypes that appeared in both CD4 and CD8 compartments.

This clonotype was recorded a few times. What it binds is not known. TCRdb used MiXCR to reprocess the 5' RACE reads, holding one entry per CDR3 protein. This repertoire shows 340,000 or so distinct CDR3 sequences, about 12% found once; its top ten account for roughly 3.1%. The sequences come from CD4+ T cells sorted from PBMCs, collected 15 days after the yellow fever booster vaccination. J is TRBJ2-3 and V is TRBV7-3, with D unclear. The TCR comes from a man younger than 35 who received the YFV17D yellow fever vaccine. The CDR3 sequence is CASSLGYESDTQYF. As DNA, the CDR3 is TGTGCCAGCAGCTTAGGGTACGAGTCAGATACGCAGTATTTT. Looking up the rest from reference TRBV7-3 and TRBJ2-3 gives the full variable domain: GAGVSQTPSNKVTEKGKYVELRCDPISGHTALYWYRQSLGQGPEFLIYFQGTGAADDSGLPNDRFFAVRPEGSVSTLKIQRTERGDSAVYLCASSLGYESDTQYFGPGTRLTVL.